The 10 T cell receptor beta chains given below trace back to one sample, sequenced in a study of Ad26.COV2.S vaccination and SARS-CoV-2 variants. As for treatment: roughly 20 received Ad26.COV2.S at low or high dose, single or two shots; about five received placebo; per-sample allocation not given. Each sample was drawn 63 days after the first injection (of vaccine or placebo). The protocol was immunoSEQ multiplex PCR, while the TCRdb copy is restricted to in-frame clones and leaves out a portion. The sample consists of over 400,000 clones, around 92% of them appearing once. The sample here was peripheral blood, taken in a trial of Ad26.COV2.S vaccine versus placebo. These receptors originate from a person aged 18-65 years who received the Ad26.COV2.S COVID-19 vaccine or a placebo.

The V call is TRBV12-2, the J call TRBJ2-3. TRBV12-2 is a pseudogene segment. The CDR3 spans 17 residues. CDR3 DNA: TGTGCAAGTCGCACACTCGAAGACCTGGCCGGACCAGATACGCAGTATTTT. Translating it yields CASRTLEDLAGPDTQYF.

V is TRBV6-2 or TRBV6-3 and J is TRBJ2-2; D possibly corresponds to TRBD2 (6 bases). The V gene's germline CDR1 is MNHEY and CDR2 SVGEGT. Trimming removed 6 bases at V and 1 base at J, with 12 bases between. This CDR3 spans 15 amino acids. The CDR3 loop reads CASSPYSGNTGELFF. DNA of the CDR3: TGTGCCAGCAGCCCCTATAGCGGGAACACCGGGGAGCTGTTTTTT.

The CDR3 DNA reads as TGTGCCAGCAGCTTGAGTCTCCCGGGGGCCGGCACAGATACGCAGTATTTT. Amino acids: CASSLSLPGAGTDTQYF. V is TRBV5-5 and J is TRBJ2-3; D assignment may be TRBD1 or TRBD2 (6 bases each). The germline V gene has CDR1 SGHKS and CDR2 YYEKEE (reference sequence). The CDR3 extends over 17 amino acids. V gave up 1 base and J gave up 1 base, with 16 bases separating them.

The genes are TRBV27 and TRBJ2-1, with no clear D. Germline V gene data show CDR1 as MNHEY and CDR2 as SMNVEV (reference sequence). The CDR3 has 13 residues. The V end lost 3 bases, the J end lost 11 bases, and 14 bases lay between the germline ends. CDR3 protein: CASSFHPYEKQFF. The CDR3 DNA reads TGTGCCAGCAGTTTCCACCCCTACGAAAAGCAGTTCTTC.

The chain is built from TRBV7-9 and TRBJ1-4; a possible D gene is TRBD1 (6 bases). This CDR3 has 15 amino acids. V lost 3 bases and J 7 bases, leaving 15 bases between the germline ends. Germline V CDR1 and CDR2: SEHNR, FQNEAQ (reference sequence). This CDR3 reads CASSLRQGSFEKLFF. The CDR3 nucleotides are TGTGCCAGCAGCTTGCGGCAGGGGAGTTTTGAAAAACTGTTTTTT.

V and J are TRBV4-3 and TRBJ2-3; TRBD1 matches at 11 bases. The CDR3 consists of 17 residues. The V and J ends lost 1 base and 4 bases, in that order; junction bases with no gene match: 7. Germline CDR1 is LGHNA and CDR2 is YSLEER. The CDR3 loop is CASSQAMGQGGADTQYF. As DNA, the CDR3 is TGCGCCAGCAGCCAAGCCATGGGACAGGGGGGAGCAGATACGCAGTATTTT.

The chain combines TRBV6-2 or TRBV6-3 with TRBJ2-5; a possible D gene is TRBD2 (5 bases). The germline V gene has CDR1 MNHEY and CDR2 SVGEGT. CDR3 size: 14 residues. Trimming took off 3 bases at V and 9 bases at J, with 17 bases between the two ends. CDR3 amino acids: CASSYSRPNGAQYF. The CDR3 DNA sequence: TGTGCCAGCAGTTATTCACGGCCCAACGGGGCCCAGTACTTC.

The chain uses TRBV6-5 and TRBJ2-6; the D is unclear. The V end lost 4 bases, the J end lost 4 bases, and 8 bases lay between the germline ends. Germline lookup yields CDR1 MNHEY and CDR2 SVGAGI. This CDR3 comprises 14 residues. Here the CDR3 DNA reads TGTGCCAGCAGTTTAATATCGGGGGCCAACGTCCTGACTTTC. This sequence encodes CASSLISGANVLTF.

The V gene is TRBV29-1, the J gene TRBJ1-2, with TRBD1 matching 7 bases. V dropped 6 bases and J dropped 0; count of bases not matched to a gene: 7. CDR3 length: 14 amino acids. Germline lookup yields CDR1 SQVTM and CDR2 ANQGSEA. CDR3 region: CSVRDSEANYGYTF. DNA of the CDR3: TGCAGCGTCAGGGACAGCGAAGCTAACTATGGCTACACCTTC.

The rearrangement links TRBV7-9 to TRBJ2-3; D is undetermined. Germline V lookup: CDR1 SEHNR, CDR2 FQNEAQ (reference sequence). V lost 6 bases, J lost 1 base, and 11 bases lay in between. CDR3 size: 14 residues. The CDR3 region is CASSPNSGTDTQYF. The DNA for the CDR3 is TGTGCCAGCAGTCCCAATTCAGGCACAGATACGCAGTATTTT.